A single T cell receptor (beta chain) is shown here with its context. There is no known antigen for this receptor. Base-call qualities are not available, and no considerably larger clone is one nucleotide away. The label giving this sample's time point can be read as: after dendritic cell vaccination, including at tumor progression/relapse. Selection of patients required sufficient residual fresh-frozen tumor tissue and over two years of available survival data. Although molecular status otherwise differed among the glioblastoma patients, no patient had an isocitrate dehydrogenase mutation. PBMC collection took place before vaccination, two weeks after the third vaccination, and at tumor progression if progression occurred. Genomic DNA was extracted with the Qiagen DNeasy Blood extraction Kit. This entry comes from a study of glioma-infiltrating T cells after dendritic cell vaccination (TCRdb year 2016). A note on the overall study: A cohort of some 15 glioblastoma patients from Phase I and II dendritic cell vaccination trials was included, of whom 9 were newly diagnosed and 6 had recurrent disease. Deep sequencing of TCR beta CDR3 regions was used to quantify tumor-infiltrating lymphocyte content and compare tumor and blood repertoires in dendritic cell-vaccinated glioblastoma patients. Survival after dendritic cell vaccination was correlated with TCR sequencing metrics, such as TIL content and the overlap between tumor and blood repertoires. Between about 2002 and 2012, patients were given autologous tumor lysate-pulsed dendritic cell vaccination. The vaccine was prepared from monocyte-derived dendritic cells that were cultured for roughly 7 days with IL-4 and GM-CSF and then pulsed overnight with autologous tumor lysate. Each patient got three intradermal injections of the dendritic cell vaccine, spaced at biweekly intervals, in the arm below the axilla. Summary of the overall study and its limitations: Higher estimated pretreatment TIL content predicted longer time to progression and overall survival after dendritic cell vaccination. TCR clonality showed no direct relationship with survival, which suggests that a diverse polyclonal response may be important. The three-group TCR overlap response model was described as speculative and requiring prospective validation. The cohort was small and heterogeneous, with few patients having full blood and tumor sets and even fewer initial-recurrent tumor pairs.

TCRB CDR3 regions were amplified from approximately 2 ug genomic DNA, or all available DNA if less, using the immunoSEQ assay. Multiplex PCR used 60 forward primers for TCR V beta segments and 13 reverse primers for J beta segments. To estimate reads per starting template, synthetic control templates were spiked into each sample at limiting dilution. The Illumina HiSeq System generated 87 bp sequencing reads. Turning to the authors' computational methods: PCR and sequencing errors were removed by a nearest neighbor algorithm that merged closely related sequences. TCR overlap was measured as the percentage of unique tumor TCR beta sequences that were also present in the peripheral blood of the same patient. TCRdb mirrors the immuneACCESS table, restricted to in-frame sequences. Some clones are absent from its copies; in checked studies, under half trace to an unresolved V gene, and the reason for the others is unknown. V, J and clone size were drawn from that table, and D and trimming were deduced from the DNA. The sample yields approximately 50,000 clones; about nine tenths were counted once. The biggest ten clones account for around 5% of the sample.

Trimmed from V: 6 bases; trimmed from J: 1 base; junction bases lacking a gene match: 4. CDR1 and CDR2 are read off the germline V gene as MNHEY and SVGAGI. Inclusive of the bounding cysteine and phenylalanine, the CDR3 is 14 residues long. CDR3 DNA only is kept here, 42 bases in frame from base 1. This receptor was identified in a human donor with glioblastoma. The specimen was blood, collected after dendritic cell vaccination. The chain is encoded by TRBV6-5 joined to TRBJ2-3; 7 bases in the middle match TRBD1. The DNA reads as follows: TGTGCCAGCAGGGGACAGAGACGCACAGATACGCAGTATTTT. The translation is CASRGQRRTDTQYF.